The present TCR beta chain was sequenced within a study of T-cell reconstitution after alpha-beta-depleted transplantation in children. Overall study results and limits: Reportedly, alpha-beta T cells present about two months post-transplant originated from several hundred expanded clones of graft origin.

Germline V gene data show CDR1 as SNHLY and CDR2 as FYNNEI. This CDR3 spans 17 amino acids. Researchers prepared the TCRbeta library using unique molecular identifiers, the study reports. Each CDR3 protein is one row after TCRdb ran MiXCR on the PCR reads. The table has approximately 500,000 distinct CDR3 sequences, approximately 10% seen once. A word on this clonotype: Its antigen is unknown.

The sample here was PBMCs, taken before TCRalphabeta/CD19-depleted stem cell transplant. This rearrangement joins TRBV2 to TRBJ2-7, with 13 bases matching TRBD2. The clonotype originates from a child aged 2-15 years with inherited bone marrow failure, due to receive a stem cell transplant. CDR3: CTLSGLAGDSGGYEQYF. The CDR3, as DNA: TGTACCCTCAGTGGACTAGCGGGAGACTCTGGGGGGTACGAGCAGTACTTC.